This T cell receptor (beta chain) was found in a study of beta chain features in type 1 diabetes. All sorted populations exceeded 98% purity. This clone was seen only a few times. Expressed TCRB transcripts were sequenced, since all the RNA that had been isolated was reverse transcribed. Using immunoSEQ multiplex PCR, the repertoire was profiled, and TCRdb retains in-frame clones only, with some absent. The sample has some 150,000 clones; approximately 10% are singletons. The sequenced sample consisted of central memory CD4+ T cells from blood. The TCR originated in a woman in her forties in good health.

The chain's CDR3 is CASSLGAGFGETQYF. CDR3 sequence (DNA): TGTGCCAGCAGCTTAGGTGCCGGGTTTGGAGAGACCCAGTACTTC. The chain employs TRBV7-6 and TRBJ2-5; D ambiguous. This CDR3 is 15 amino acids long. Germline V gene sequence: CDR1 SGHVS, CDR2 FNYEAQ. Trimming stripped 1 base from V and 4 bases from J, with 13 bases between.